This record looks at one T cell receptor beta chain sequence and its context. Its antigen is unidentified. The CDR3 extends over 14 amino acids. Germline values: CDR1 MNHNY, CDR2 SVGAGI (reference sequence). V was clipped by 6 bases and J by 3 bases; unmatched bases: 4. This sample stems from a study of cytomegalovirus exposure and HLA in healthy donors. Overall study context: From 150 million to 200 million T cells, an earlier analysis saw roughly 110 million unique TCR beta sequences.

Study results and caveats: For presence/absence analyses, sequencing depth was assumed to be roughly uniform across donors. Previously analyzed data showed that most TCR beta V segments were productive at a frequency of about 87% or about 30%.

The PCR employed 60 Vbeta primers together with 13 Jbeta primers. The data were produced by immunoSEQ multiplex PCR, yet TCRdb's version contains in-frame clones alone and is incomplete. The table records about 96,000 clones, 65% to 80% of them present only once. The chain carries TRBV6-6 and TRBJ2-1, with 8 positions matching TRBD1. The clonotype comes from a woman aged 70 to 79 in good health and CMV-seropositive. Sequenced input: PBMCs. The chain's CDR3 is CASRRQGSYNEQFF. The DNA of the CDR3 is TGTGCCAGCAGACGACAGGGGAGCTACAATGAGCAGTTCTTC.